Shown below are 25 T cell receptor beta chains from a single sample sequenced in a study of blood T cell repertoires in COVID-19. TCRdb's copy holds only in-frame clones and misses some; the assay was immunoSEQ multiplex PCR. The sample records some 180,000 clones, around nine tenths being singletons. Sequencing used peripheral blood. The receptor source for this set is a woman older than 75 with COVID-19, enrolled during active disease.

The chain joins TRBV3-1 (or the pseudogene TRBV3-2) to TRBJ1-1; D gene unclear. The V and J ends lost 0 bases and 4 bases respectively, with 12 bases between them. This CDR3 has 15 residues. CDR1 is LGHDT and CDR2 is YNNKEL in the germline V gene (reference sequence). CDR3 in amino acids: CASSQESSGATEAFF. CDR3 DNA sequence: TGTGCCAGCAGCCAAGAGTCGAGTGGTGCCACTGAAGCTTTCTTT.

The V call is TRBV6-1, the J call TRBJ2-7; 8 bases line up with TRBD2. Germline CDR1 and CDR2: MNHNS and SASEGT. V shed 1 base and J 4 bases; nucleotides not matched to a gene: 9. The CDR3 has 16 amino acids. The CDR3 sequence is CASSEVASGPPYEQYF. The CDR3 region has the DNA TGTGCCAGCAGTGAAGTGGCTAGCGGGCCACCTTACGAGCAGTACTTC.

The chain employs TRBV19 and TRBJ2-7; the D gene is possibly TRBD1 (6 bases). This CDR3 comprises 15 residues. V lost 4 bases and J 2 bases, leaving 15 bases between the germline ends. The germline V gene encodes CDR1 LNHDA and CDR2 SQIVND (reference sequence). The CDR3 sequence: CASSTSTGFTYEQYF. CDR3 nucleotides: TGTGCCAGTAGTACCTCAACAGGGTTTACCTACGAGCAGTACTTC.

The chain joins TRBV12-3 or TRBV12-4 to TRBJ1-1; possible D gene TRBD1, 5 bases. This CDR3 is built from 12 residues. Trimming took off 5 bases at V and 8 bases at J, with 12 bases between the two ends. CDR3 region: CASSPGIWEAFF. CDR3 coding DNA: TGTGCCAGCAGTCCAGGGATCTGGGAAGCTTTCTTT.

This clone has just a few counts. The chain combines TRBV18 with TRBJ1-1, with D unresolved. The CDR3 has 13 amino acids. V dropped 5 bases and J dropped 1 base, with 8 bases sitting between them. Looked up from germline, CDR1 is KGHSH and CDR2 is LQKENI. The CDR3 loop reads CASSDQENTEAFF. DNA for the CDR3: TGTGCCAGCTCAGACCAGGAGAACACTGAAGCTTTCTTT.

This clone is a singleton in its sample. The chain recombines TRBV28 with TRBJ2-1; 10 bases align to TRBD2. The trim removed 3 bases at V and 5 bases at J, leaving 7 bases unmatched. This CDR3 is 16 amino acids long. The germline V gene has CDR1 MDHEN and CDR2 SYDVKM. The CDR3 DNA follows: TGTGCCAGCAGTTTGTCCCCGGGACTAGCGAACAATGAGCAGTTCTTC. Translating it yields CASSLSPGLANNEQFF.

The J gene is TRBJ1-2, the V gene TRBV6-1; no clear D. This CDR3 is 15 amino acids long. The germline V and J ends were trimmed by 2 bases and 5 bases, with 15 bases remaining between them. CDR1 MNHNS and CDR2 SASEGT come from the germline V gene. The CDR3 loop is CASSERQRYAYGYTF. DNA for the CDR3: TGTGCCAGCAGTGAAAGGCAGAGGTACGCTTATGGCTACACCTTC.

This clone was observed once. The chain recombines TRBV7-6 with TRBJ2-2; 11 positions agree with TRBD2. V lost 5 bases and J lost 3; bases outside the gene matches: 5. The germline CDR1 and CDR2 sequences are SGHVS and FNYEAQ. The CDR3 consists of 16 residues. CDR3 residues: CASSEGLAAYTGELFF. The DNA for the CDR3 is TGTGCCAGCAGCGAGGGACTAGCGGCTTACACCGGGGAGCTGTTTTTT.

The V gene is TRBV28, the J gene TRBJ1-1; D might be TRBD1 (5 bases). The V gene lost 8 bases and the J gene lost 4 bases, with 23 bases spanning the gap. Germline V CDR1 and CDR2: MDHEN, SYDVKM. This CDR3 region has 16 residues. The CDR3 loop reads CASPTRNLREGTEAFF. The CDR3 DNA follows: TGTGCCAGCCCGACGAGAAACCTCAGGGAGGGCACTGAAGCTTTCTTT.

V is TRBV29-1 and J is TRBJ1-2; D might be TRBD1 (5 bases). In germline, CDR1 is SQVTM, CDR2 ANQGSEA. The CDR3 length is 13 residues. Deletions cut 2 bases from V and 7 bases from J, with 14 bases between. The CDR3 DNA reads TGCAGCGTTGAACGGCAGGGATTAAGTGGCTACACCTTC. Amino acids: CSVERQGLSGYTF.

The V call is TRBV18, the J call TRBJ2-2; 8 bases agree with TRBD1. V trimming: 0 bases; J trimming: 6 bases; junction bases outside the gene matches: 3. CDR1 is KGHSH and CDR2 is LQKENI in the germline V gene. This CDR3 is 15 amino acids long. The CDR3 sequence: CASSPPDRVPGELFF. The CDR3 DNA follows: TGTGCCAGCTCACCACCGGACAGGGTTCCCGGGGAGCTGTTTTTT.

The chain combines TRBV5-1 with TRBJ2-1, with 7 bases identical to TRBD1. V was clipped by 4 bases and J by 3 bases; unmatched bases: 7. There are 15 residues in the CDR3. The germline gives CDR1 SGHRS, CDR2 YFSETQ. DNA of the CDR3: TGCGCCAGCAGCGTTTCCGGGACAGACTACAATGAGCAGTTCTTC. It yields the protein CASSVSGTDYNEQFF. Based on the CDR3 plus reference TRBV5-1 and TRBJ2-1, the full variable domain is KAGVTQTPRYLIKTRGQQVTLSCSPISGHRSVSWYQQTPGQGLQFLFEYFSETQRNKGNFPGRFSGRQFSNSRSEMNVSTLELGDSALYLCASSVSGTDYNEQFFGPGTRLTVL.

The chain has TRBV6-5 and TRBJ2-7, with D possibly TRBD1 on 5 matching bases. The CDR3 contains 14 residues. The germline V and J ends were trimmed by 6 bases and 1 base, with 13 bases remaining between them. The germline CDR1 and CDR2 sequences are MNHEY and SVGAGI. The CDR3 spells CASRNPQGSYEQYF. CDR3 nucleotide sequence: TGTGCCAGCAGAAATCCCCAGGGTTCCTACGAGCAGTACTTC.

The rearrangement uses TRBV2 and TRBJ1-6; tentative D call: TRBD1 (6 bases). The CDR3 extends over 14 amino acids. V lost 5 bases to trimming and J lost 8 bases, with 13 bases between them. CDR1 and CDR2 (germline): SNHLY, FYNNEI. The CDR3 protein is CASSSDRNDSPLHF. The CDR3 nucleotides are TGTGCCAGCAGTTCCGACAGGAACGATTCACCCCTCCACTTT.

This clone came up a few times. The rearrangement uses TRBV4-2 and TRBJ1-6; possibly TRBD1 for D (6 bases). V dropped 2 bases and J dropped 5 bases, with 7 bases sitting between them. The CDR3 consists of 14 residues. CDR1 LGHNA and CDR2 YNFKEQ come from the germline V gene. CDR3 sequence reads: CASSQTGHNSPLHF. CDR3 DNA: TGTGCCAGCAGCCAAACAGGGCATAATTCACCCCTCCACTTT.

In this sample, this clone turned up a few times. This chain links TRBV28 with TRBJ2-5; 7 bases map to TRBD2. Germline loops: CDR1 MDHEN, CDR2 SYDVKM. The junction had 3 bases not matched to a gene; V was cut back by 3 bases and J by 5 bases. The CDR3 sequence is 13 residues long. CDR3 coding DNA: TGTGCCAGCAGTTTTTGGCGGGGGGAGACCCAGTACTTC. Amino acid sequence: CASSFWRGETQYF.

The chain recombines TRBV28 with TRBJ1-1; no clear D. The CDR3 has 13 residues. The V gene's germline CDR1 is MDHEN and CDR2 SYDVKM. The V and J ends lost 3 bases and 2 bases respectively, with 7 bases between them. The CDR3 DNA follows: TGTGCCAGCAGTTTTGTCTTAAACACTGAAGCTTTCTTT. Translation gives CASSFVLNTEAFF.

The chain couples TRBV3-1 (or the pseudogene TRBV3-2) to TRBJ2-7; TRBD2 might be the D (6 bases). This CDR3 is built from 12 residues. From germline, CDR1 is LGHDT and CDR2 YNNKEL (reference sequence). V lost 3 bases and J lost 11, with 14 bases in between. The DNA of the CDR3 is TGTGCCAGCAGCCAGGGCGGGACCCGGGAGTACTTC. Translated: CASSQGGTREYF.

V and J are TRBV19 and TRBJ2-7; TRBD2 matches 10 bases. J was trimmed by 1 base and V by 5 bases; bases with no gene match: 8. The CDR3 consists of 16 residues. Germline values: CDR1 LNHDA, CDR2 SQIVND (reference sequence). For the CDR3, the DNA is TGTGCCAGTAGTCGTTTGGCTAGCGGGAGTTCCTACGAGCAGTACTTC. Amino acids: CASSRLASGSSYEQYF.

The chain couples TRBV24-1 to TRBJ2-5, with TRBD1 matching over 7 bases. This CDR3 has 15 residues. The V segment lost 4 bases and the J segment 4 bases; nucleotides outside the gene matches: 8. Germline CDR1 is KGHDR and CDR2 is SFDVKD. The CDR3 is CATSDLGQVGETQYF. Here the CDR3 DNA reads TGTGCCACCAGTGACCTCGGACAGGTTGGAGAGACCCAGTACTTC.

V usage is TRBV4-1 and J usage is TRBJ2-1, with 9 bases identical to TRBD2. The CDR3 totals 16 residues. The V gene's germline CDR1 is MGHRA and CDR2 YSYEKL. The V and J ends lost 0 bases and 7 bases, in that order; junction bases with no gene match: 7. Written as DNA, the CDR3 is TGCGCCAGCAGCCAAGATCCTAGCGGGAACTCTAATGAGCAGTTCTTC. It specifies CASSQDPSGNSNEQFF.

The chain employs TRBV5-1 and TRBJ1-1, with 9 bases aligning to TRBD1. The CDR3 runs to 15 residues. Germline V gene data show CDR1 as SGHRS and CDR2 as YFSETQ. Trimming removed 4 bases from V and 4 bases from J; junction bases left unmatched: 8. CDR3 nucleotide sequence: TGCGCCAGCAGCCTACAGGGGGCGCAAGCCACTGAAGCTTTCTTT. Its protein product is CASSLQGAQATEAFF.

V usage is TRBV2 and J usage is TRBJ1-2; D gene uncertain. Looked up from germline, CDR1 is SNHLY and CDR2 is FYNNEI. The CDR3 is 14 residues long. V lost 4 bases and J 2 bases, leaving 11 bases between the germline ends. The CDR3 is CASSVGGGNYGYTF. For the CDR3, the DNA is TGTGCCAGCAGTGTAGGAGGTGGAAACTATGGCTACACCTTC.

This chain uses TRBV10-3 with TRBJ1-4; TRBD1 matches 7 bases. The CDR3 loop spans 15 amino acids. Germline V gene data show CDR1 as ENHRY and CDR2 as SYGVKD. V lost 6 bases, J lost 4 bases, and 8 bases stayed unmatched. The CDR3 region has the DNA TGTGCCATCAGGGACGAGGGGGCAAATAATGAAAAACTGTTTTTT. It is translated as CAIRDEGANNEKLFF.

The J gene is TRBJ1-2, the V gene TRBV18; 7 bases line up with TRBD1. From germline, CDR1 is KGHSH and CDR2 LQKENI. The CDR3 length is 15 residues. The V and J ends lost 4 bases and 5 bases, in that order; junction bases with no gene match: 10. The CDR3 here is CASSQTPGTAYGYTF. The DNA for the CDR3 is TGTGCCAGCTCACAGACCCCCGGGACAGCGTATGGCTACACCTTC.